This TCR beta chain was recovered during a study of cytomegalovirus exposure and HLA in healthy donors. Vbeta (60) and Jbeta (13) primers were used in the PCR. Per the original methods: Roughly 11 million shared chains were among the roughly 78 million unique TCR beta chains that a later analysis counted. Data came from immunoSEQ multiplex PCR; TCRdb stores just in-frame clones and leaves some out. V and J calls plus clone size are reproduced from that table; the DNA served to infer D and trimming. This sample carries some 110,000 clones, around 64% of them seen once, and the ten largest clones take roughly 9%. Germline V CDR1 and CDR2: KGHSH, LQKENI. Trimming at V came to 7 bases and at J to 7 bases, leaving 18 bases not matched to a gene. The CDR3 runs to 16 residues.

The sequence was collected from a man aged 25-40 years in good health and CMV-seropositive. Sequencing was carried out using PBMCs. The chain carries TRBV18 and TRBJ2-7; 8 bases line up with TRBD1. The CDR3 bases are TGTGCCAGCTTCCAGAGCCAGGGGGCCTTAGAGGGGGAGCAGTACTTC. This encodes CASFQSQGALEGEQYF.